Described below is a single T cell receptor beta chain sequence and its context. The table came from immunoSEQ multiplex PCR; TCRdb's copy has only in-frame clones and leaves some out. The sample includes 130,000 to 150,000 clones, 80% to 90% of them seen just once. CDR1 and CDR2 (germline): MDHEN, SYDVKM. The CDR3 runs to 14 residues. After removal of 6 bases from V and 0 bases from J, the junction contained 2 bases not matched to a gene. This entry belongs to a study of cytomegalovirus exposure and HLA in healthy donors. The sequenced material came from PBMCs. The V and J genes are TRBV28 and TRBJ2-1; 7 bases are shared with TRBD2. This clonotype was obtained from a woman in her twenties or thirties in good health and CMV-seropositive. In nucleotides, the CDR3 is TGTGCCAGCAGCGGACTAGACTCCTACAATGAGCAGTTCTTC. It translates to CASSGLDSYNEQFF.